The 5 T cell receptor beta chains reported below all come from one sample, sequenced in a study of blood T cell repertoires in COVID-19. This table comes from immunoSEQ multiplex PCR, and its TCRdb copy is limited to in-frame clones, with some not included. The sample consists of approximately 300,000 clones, around 86% of them appearing once. The source material was PBMCs or T cells enriched from blood (not recorded which). These receptor sequences come from a man between 60 and 75 years old who had recovered from COVID-19.

This clone was seen only once. This chain connects TRBV2 to TRBJ2-3; 13 nucleotides match TRBD2. V lost 6 bases to trimming and J lost 6 bases; unmatched junction nucleotides: 6. This CDR3 is built from 15 residues. Germline V CDR1 and CDR2: SNHLY, FYNNEI. The CDR3 DNA is TGTGCCAGCAGCCGGACTAGCGGGAGTTCGGATACGCAGTATTTT. Its protein is CASSRTSGSSDTQYF.

The table lists this clone with a count of one. The rearrangement uses TRBV29-1 and TRBJ2-3; the match to TRBD1 covers 8 bases. This CDR3 region has 18 residues. V lost 2 bases to trimming and J lost 4 bases; unmatched junction nucleotides: 17. The germline CDR1 and CDR2 sequences are SQVTM and ANQGSEA. The CDR3, as DNA: TGCAGCGTTGAAAAGGAGCCGAGGTGTGACAGGGGACCAGATACGCAGTATTTT. It codes for CSVEKEPRCDRGPDTQYF.

The J gene is TRBJ2-1, the V gene TRBV7-6; the D gene is possibly TRBD2 (6 bases). Germline V lookup: CDR1 SGHVS, CDR2 FNYEAQ. The CDR3 covers 15 residues. V was clipped by 0 bases and J by 10 bases, with 16 bases between them. CDR3 sequence: CASSLARTNTREQFF. DNA of the CDR3: TGTGCCAGCAGCTTAGCAAGGACTAACACCAGAGAGCAGTTCTTC.

The rearrangement links TRBV24-1 to TRBJ1-5; 7 nucleotides align to TRBD1. The ends lost 3 bases at V and 5 bases at J; junction bases unmatched: 6. The CDR3 loop spans 15 amino acids. Germline V gene data show CDR1 as KGHDR and CDR2 as SFDVKD. The CDR3 spells CATSDRTGPDQPQHF. As DNA, the CDR3 is TGTGCCACCAGTGATCGGACAGGACCTGATCAGCCCCAGCATTTT.

The chain recombines TRBV6-5 with TRBJ1-2, with D possibly being TRBD1 (6 bases). The CDR3 runs 15 residues. The V and J ends lost 2 bases and 4 bases respectively, with 14 bases between them. Germline V gene sequence: CDR1 MNHEY, CDR2 SVGAGI. This CDR3 is CASSYQWTEGYGYTF. Here the CDR3 DNA reads TGTGCCAGCAGTTACCAATGGACAGAGGGCTATGGCTACACCTTC.